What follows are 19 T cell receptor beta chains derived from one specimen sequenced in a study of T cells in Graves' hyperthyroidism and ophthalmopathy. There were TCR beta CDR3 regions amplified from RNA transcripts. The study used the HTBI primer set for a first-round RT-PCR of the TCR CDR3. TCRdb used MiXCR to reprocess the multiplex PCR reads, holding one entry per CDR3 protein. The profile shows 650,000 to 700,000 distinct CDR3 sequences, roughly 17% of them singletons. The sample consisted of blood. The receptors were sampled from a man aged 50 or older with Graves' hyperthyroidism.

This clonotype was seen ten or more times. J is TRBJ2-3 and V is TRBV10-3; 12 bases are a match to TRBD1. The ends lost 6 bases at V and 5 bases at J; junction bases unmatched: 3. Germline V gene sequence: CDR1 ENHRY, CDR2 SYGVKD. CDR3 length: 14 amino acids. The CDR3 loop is CAIRGQGAEDTQYF. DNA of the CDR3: TGTGCCATCAGGGGACAGGGGGCCGAAGATACGCAGTATTTT.

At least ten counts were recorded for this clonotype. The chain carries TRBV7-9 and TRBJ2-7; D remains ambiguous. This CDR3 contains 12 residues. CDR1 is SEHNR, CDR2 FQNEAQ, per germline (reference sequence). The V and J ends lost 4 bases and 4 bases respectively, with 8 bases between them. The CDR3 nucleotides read TGTGCCAGCAGCTACCGGGCGTACGAGCAGTACTTC. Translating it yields CASSYRAYEQYF. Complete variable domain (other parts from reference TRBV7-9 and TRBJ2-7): DTGVSQNPRHKITKRGQNVTFRCDPISEHNRLYWYRQTLGQGPEFLTYFQNEAQLEKSRLLSDRFSAERPKGSFSTLEIQRTEQGDSAMYLCASSYRAYEQYFGPGTRLTVT.

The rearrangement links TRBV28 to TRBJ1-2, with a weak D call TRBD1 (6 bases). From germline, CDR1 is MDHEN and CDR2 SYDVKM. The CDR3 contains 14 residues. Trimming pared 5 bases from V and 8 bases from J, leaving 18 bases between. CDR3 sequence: CASSQGMGLGGYTF. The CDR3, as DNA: TGTGCCAGCAGTCAGGGGATGGGCCTTGGAGGCTACACCTTC.

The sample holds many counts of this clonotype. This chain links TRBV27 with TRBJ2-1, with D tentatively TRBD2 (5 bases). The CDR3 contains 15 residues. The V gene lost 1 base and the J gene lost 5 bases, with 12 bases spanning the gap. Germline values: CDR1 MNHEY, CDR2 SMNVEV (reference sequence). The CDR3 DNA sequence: TGTGCCAGCAGTTTATTTCCTAGCCCAAACAATGAGCAGTTCTTC. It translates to CASSLFPSPNNEQFF.

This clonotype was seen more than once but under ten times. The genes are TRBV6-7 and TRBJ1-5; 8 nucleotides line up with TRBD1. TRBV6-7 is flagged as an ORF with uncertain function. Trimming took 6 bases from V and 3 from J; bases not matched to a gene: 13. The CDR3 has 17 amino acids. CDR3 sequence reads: CASRSPDRDRPNQPQHF. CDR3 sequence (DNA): TGTGCCAGCAGATCTCCCGACCGGGACAGGCCCAATCAGCCCCAGCATTTT.

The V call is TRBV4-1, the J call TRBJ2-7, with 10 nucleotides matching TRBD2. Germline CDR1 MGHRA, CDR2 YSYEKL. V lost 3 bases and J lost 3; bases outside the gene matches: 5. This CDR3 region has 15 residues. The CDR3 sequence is CASSQPTSGIYEQYF. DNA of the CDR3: TGCGCCAGCAGCCAGCCAACTAGCGGGATCTACGAGCAGTACTTC.

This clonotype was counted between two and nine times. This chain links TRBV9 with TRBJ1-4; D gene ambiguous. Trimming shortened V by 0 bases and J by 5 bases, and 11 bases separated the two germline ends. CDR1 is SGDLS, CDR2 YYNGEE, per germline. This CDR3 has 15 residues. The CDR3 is CASSVGGANNEKLFF. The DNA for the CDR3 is TGTGCCAGCAGCGTAGGAGGCGCCAACAATGAAAAACTGTTTTTT.

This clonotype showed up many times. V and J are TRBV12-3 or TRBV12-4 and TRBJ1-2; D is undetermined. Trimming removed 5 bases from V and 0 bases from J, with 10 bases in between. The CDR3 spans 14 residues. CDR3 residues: CASSTQSANYGYTF. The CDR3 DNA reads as TGTGCCAGCAGTACACAAAGCGCTAACTATGGCTACACCTTC.

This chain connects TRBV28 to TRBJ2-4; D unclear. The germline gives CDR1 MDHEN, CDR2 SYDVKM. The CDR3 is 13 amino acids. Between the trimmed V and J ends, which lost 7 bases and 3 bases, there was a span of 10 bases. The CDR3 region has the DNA TGTGCCAGCACCCCGGGCAGCAAAAACATTCAGTACTTC. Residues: CASTPGSKNIQYF.

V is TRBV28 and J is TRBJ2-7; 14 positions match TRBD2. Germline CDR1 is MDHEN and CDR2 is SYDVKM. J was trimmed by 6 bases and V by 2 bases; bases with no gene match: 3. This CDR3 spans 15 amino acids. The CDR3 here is CASSLTGLAGAEQYF. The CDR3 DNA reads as TGTGCCAGCAGTTTAACGGGACTAGCGGGAGCCGAGCAGTACTTC.

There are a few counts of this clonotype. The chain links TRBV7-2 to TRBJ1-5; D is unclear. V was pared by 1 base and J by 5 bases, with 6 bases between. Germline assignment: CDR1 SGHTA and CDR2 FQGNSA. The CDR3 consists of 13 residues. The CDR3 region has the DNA TGTGCCAGCAGCTTAGTTTCGGATCAGCCCCAGCATTTT. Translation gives CASSLVSDQPQHF.

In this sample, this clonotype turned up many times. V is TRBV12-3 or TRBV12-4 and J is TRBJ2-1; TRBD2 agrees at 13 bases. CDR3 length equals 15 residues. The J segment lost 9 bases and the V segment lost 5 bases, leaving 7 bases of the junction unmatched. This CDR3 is CASSITSGRESEQFF. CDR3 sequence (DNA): TGTGCCAGCAGTATAACTAGCGGGAGGGAGAGTGAGCAGTTCTTC.

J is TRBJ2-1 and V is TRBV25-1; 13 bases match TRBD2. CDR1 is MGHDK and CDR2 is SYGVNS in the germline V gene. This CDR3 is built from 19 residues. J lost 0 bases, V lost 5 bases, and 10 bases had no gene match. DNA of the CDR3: TGTGCCAGCAGTAGGACTAGCGGGAGACGAAGAAGCTCCTACAATGAGCAGTTCTTC. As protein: CASSRTSGRRRSSYNEQFF.

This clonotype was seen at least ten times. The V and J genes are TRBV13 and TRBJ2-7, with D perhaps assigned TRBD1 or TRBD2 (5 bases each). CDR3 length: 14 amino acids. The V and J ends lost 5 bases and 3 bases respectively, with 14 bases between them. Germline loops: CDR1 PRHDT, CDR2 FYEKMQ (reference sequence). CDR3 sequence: CASSLGRIYYEQYF. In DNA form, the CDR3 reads TGTGCCAGCAGCCTGGGACGGATATACTACGAGCAGTACTTC.

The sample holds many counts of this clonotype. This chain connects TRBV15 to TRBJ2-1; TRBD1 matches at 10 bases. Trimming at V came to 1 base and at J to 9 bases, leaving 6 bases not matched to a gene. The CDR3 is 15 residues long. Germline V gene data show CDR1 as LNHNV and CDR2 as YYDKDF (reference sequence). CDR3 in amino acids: CATSRAYGQGGEQFF. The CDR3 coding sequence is TGTGCCACCAGCAGAGCATACGGACAGGGGGGTGAGCAGTTCTTC.

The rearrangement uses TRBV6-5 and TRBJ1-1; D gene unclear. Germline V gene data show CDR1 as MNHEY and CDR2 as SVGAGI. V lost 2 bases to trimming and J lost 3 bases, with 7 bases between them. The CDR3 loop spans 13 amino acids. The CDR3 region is CASSYGRDTEAFF. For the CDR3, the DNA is TGTGCCAGCAGTTACGGTCGGGACACTGAAGCTTTCTTT.

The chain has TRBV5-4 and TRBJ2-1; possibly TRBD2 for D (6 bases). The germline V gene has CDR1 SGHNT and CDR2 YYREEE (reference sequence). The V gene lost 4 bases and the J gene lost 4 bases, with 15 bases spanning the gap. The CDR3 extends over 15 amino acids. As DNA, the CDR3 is TGTGCCAGCAGCCGCTGGGGGGACCCGTACAATGAGCAGTTCTTC. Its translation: CASSRWGDPYNEQFF.

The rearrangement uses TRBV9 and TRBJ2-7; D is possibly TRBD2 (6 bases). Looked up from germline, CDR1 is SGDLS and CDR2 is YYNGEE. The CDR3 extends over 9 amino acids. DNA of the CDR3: TGTGCGGGGGGTAGCGAGCAGTACTTC. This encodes CAGGSEQYF.

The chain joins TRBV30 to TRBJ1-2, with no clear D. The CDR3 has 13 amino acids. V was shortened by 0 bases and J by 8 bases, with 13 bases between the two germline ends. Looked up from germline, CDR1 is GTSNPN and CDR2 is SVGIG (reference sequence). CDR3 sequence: CAWSVTGTGGYTF. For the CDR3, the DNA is TGTGCCTGGAGTGTAACCGGCACTGGGGGCTACACCTTC.